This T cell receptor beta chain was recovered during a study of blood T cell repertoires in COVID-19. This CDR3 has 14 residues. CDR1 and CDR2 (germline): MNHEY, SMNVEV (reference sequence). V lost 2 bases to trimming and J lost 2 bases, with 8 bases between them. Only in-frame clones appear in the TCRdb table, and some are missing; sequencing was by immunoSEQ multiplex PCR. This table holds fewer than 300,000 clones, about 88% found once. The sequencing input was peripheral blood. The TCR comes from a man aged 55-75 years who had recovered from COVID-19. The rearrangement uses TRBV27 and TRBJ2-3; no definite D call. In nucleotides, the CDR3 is TGTGCCAGCAGTTTAACAGTACCCACAGATACGCAGTATTTT. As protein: CASSLTVPTDTQYF.